Each of the 21 T cell receptor beta chains below was sequenced from the same sample in a study of cytomegalovirus exposure and HLA in healthy donors. PCR amplification relied on 60 Vbeta primers (plus 13 Jbeta primers). Some clones are missing from TCRdb's copy, which holds only in-frame ones; the method was immunoSEQ multiplex PCR. Of under 150,000 clones in the sample, 72% were seen once. Sequenced material: PBMCs. These receptors were obtained from a man aged 35-49 years in good health and CMV-seronegative.

The chain has TRBV18 and TRBJ2-7; D remains ambiguous. Per the germline V gene, CDR1 is KGHSH and CDR2 is LQKENI. V was pared by 2 bases and J by 5 bases, with 10 bases between. The CDR3 loop spans 13 amino acids. The CDR3 nucleotides read TGTGCCAGCTCACCATTTGAGGAACACGAGCAGTACTTC. Its protein product is CASSPFEEHEQYF.

The chain carries TRBV5-4 and TRBJ1-1; 12 bases agree with TRBD1. This CDR3 region has 15 residues. Germline V gives CDR1 SGHNT, CDR2 YYREEE (reference sequence). Trimming took 2 bases from V and 5 from J; bases not matched to a gene: 4. CDR3 nucleotides: TGTGCCAGCAGCTTCGGGACAGGGGGCGCGACTGAAGCTTTCTTT. As protein: CASSFGTGGATEAFF.

V is TRBV27 and J is TRBJ2-5; 9 bases fit TRBD1. CDR1 and CDR2 from the germline V gene are MNHEY and SMNVEV (reference sequence). J lost 5 bases, V lost 4 bases, and 11 bases had no gene match. The CDR3 extends over 16 amino acids. The CDR3 loop reads CASSWHRGRIGETQYF. The CDR3 DNA sequence: TGTGCCAGCAGTTGGCACAGGGGGCGTATCGGGGAGACCCAGTACTTC.

The chain recombines TRBV29-1 with TRBJ1-5; D is perhaps TRBD1 (5 bases). The CDR3 loop spans 14 amino acids. Germline CDR1 SQVTM, CDR2 ANQGSEA. V was cut by 4 bases and J by 7 bases, with 17 bases left in between. In nucleotides, the CDR3 is TGCAGCGTTGCAGTAGGGGTTCCAGGACAGCCCCAGCATTTT. Its translation is CSVAVGVPGQPQHF.

This clone was detected only a few times. The CDR3 DNA follows: TGTGCCATCAGCGGGGGACAGGGGGCCCAGCCCCAGCATTTT. Protein sequence: CAISGGQGAQPQHF. The chain couples TRBV10-3 to TRBJ1-5; 12 positions agree with TRBD1. Germline CDR1 and CDR2: ENHRY and SYGVKD. V was pared by 6 bases and J by 7 bases, with 4 bases of the junction left unmatched. The CDR3 consists of 14 residues.

The V call is TRBV4-1, the J call TRBJ1-5, with TRBD1 identical over 7 bases. The junction had 9 bases not matched to a gene; V was cut back by 3 bases and J by 4 bases. This CDR3 region has 16 residues. CDR1 is MGHRA and CDR2 is YSYEKL in the germline V gene. The chain's CDR3 is CASSQVPRDRNQPQHF. The CDR3 DNA reads as TGCGCCAGCAGCCAGGTGCCCCGGGACAGAAATCAGCCCCAGCATTTT.

CDR3 protein: CASSRRTNTDTQYF. CDR3 DNA sequence: TGTGCCAGCAGCCGTCGGACTAACACAGATACGCAGTATTTT. This sequence joins TRBV2 and TRBJ2-3; a weak D match, TRBD2 (6 bases). The CDR3 consists of 14 residues. V dropped 6 bases and J dropped 2 bases, with 12 bases sitting between them. Germline V lookup: CDR1 SNHLY, CDR2 FYNNEI. The full variable domain, rest sourced from reference TRBV2 and TRBJ2-3, is EPEVTQTPSHQVTQMGQEVILRCVPISNHLYFYWYRQILGQKVEFLVSFYNNEISEKSEIFDDQFSVERPDGSNFTLKIRSTKLEDSAMYFCASSRRTNTDTQYFGPGTRLTVL.

This chain connects TRBV6-5 to TRBJ1-4, with D unclear. There are 15 residues in the CDR3. In germline, CDR1 is MNHEY, CDR2 SVGAGI. V gave up 5 bases and J gave up 3 bases, with 13 bases separating them. The CDR3 DNA reads TGTGCCAGCAGTCCCACGGGGTTAGCTAATGAAAAACTGTTTTTT. Its protein is CASSPTGLANEKLFF.

The J gene is TRBJ1-1, the V gene TRBV30; perhaps TRBD1 as D (6 bases). The germline V gene has CDR1 GTSNPN and CDR2 SVGIG (reference sequence). With 2 bases removed from V and 8 bases from J, the gap between germline ends came to 12 bases. CDR3 length: 12 residues. In DNA, the CDR3 is TGTGCCTGGAGTCCAAGGGACAACGAAGCTTTCTTT. As protein: CAWSPRDNEAFF.

The CDR3 loop is CASSLPEENTEAFF. The DNA for the CDR3 is TGCGCCAGCAGCTTGCCGGAGGAGAACACTGAAGCTTTCTTT. This chain uses TRBV5-1 with TRBJ1-1, with D hard to call. The CDR3 runs 14 residues. The V and J ends lost 1 base and 1 base respectively, with 8 bases between them. Germline CDR1 reads SGHRS; CDR2 reads YFSETQ.

The DNA of the CDR3 is TGTGCCAGTAGTATTCGAGCGGGGTCGATGGCCCAGTACTTC. Translation gives CASSIRAGSMAQYF. The chain employs TRBV19 and TRBJ2-5; 7 bases align to TRBD2. Unmatched junction bases numbered 10, after V lost 3 bases and J lost 9 bases. This CDR3 has 14 residues. Germline V lookup: CDR1 LNHDA, CDR2 SQIVND (reference sequence).

The V gene is TRBV19, the J gene TRBJ1-6; D unresolved. The CDR3 totals 16 residues. Germline CDR1 reads LNHDA; CDR2 reads SQIVND (reference sequence). V lost 7 bases to trimming and J lost 0 bases, with 13 bases between them. CDR3 sequence (DNA): TGTGCCAGTACCGACACCGAGAGCTCCTATAATTCACCCCTCCACTTT. It translates to CASTDTESSYNSPLHF.

The chain uses TRBV19 and TRBJ2-7; maybe TRBD1 (6 bases). The CDR3 extends over 16 amino acids. V dropped 3 bases and J dropped 0 bases, with 15 bases sitting between them. The V gene's germline CDR1 is LNHDA and CDR2 SQIVND (reference sequence). The CDR3 loop is CASSIWGRGPSYEQYF. The CDR3, as DNA: TGTGCCAGTAGTATTTGGGGGCGAGGTCCCTCCTACGAGCAGTACTTC.

This clone appeared once. This sequence joins TRBV11-2 and TRBJ2-7, with TRBD2 matching 7 bases. V lost 1 base, J lost 7 bases, and 16 bases stayed unmatched. The V gene's germline CDR1 is SGHAT and CDR2 FQNNGV. CDR3 length: 17 residues. The CDR3 nucleotides are TGTGCCAGCAGCTTAGTCGTAAGCGGGACTTCACGTAAAGAGCAGTACTTC. Its protein product is CASSLVVSGTSRKEQYF.

The chain couples TRBV9 to TRBJ2-2; maybe TRBD1 (5 bases). Trimming took 7 bases from V and 6 from J, leaving 16 bases between them. The CDR3 is 14 residues long. Germline-derived CDR1 and CDR2 are SGDLS and YYNGEE. The CDR3 DNA follows: TGTGCCAGCGGCCAGGGTTACTTGTCCGGGGAGCTGTTTTTT. Translated: CASGQGYLSGELFF.

The genes are TRBV27 and TRBJ2-7, with 7 bases that match TRBD1. CDR3 length equals 12 residues. Germline V gene sequence: CDR1 MNHEY, CDR2 SMNVEV (reference sequence). The junction had 5 bases not matched to a gene; V was cut back by 2 bases and J by 10 bases. This CDR3 is CASSLPDRVQYF. DNA for the CDR3: TGTGCCAGCAGTTTACCAGACAGGGTTCAGTACTTC.

The count of this clone is one. The chain is built from TRBV9 and TRBJ2-1; D might be TRBD2 (6 bases). V shed 7 bases and J shed 6 bases, with 17 bases lying between them. This CDR3 is 14 amino acids long. Germline V lookup: CDR1 SGDLS, CDR2 YYNGEE. CDR3: CASGGTPVANEQFF. In DNA, the CDR3 is TGTGCCAGCGGGGGGACCCCTGTGGCCAATGAGCAGTTCTTC. The whole variable domain, filled in from reference TRBV9 and TRBJ2-1, reads DSGVTQTPKHLITATGQRVTLRCSPRSGDLSVYWYQQSLDQGLQFLIQYYNGEERAKGNILERFSAQQFPDLHSELNLSSLELGDSALYFCASGGTPVANEQFFGPGTRLTVL.

This sequence joins TRBV6-5 and TRBJ1-5; TRBD1 matches at 7 bases. The CDR3 runs to 14 residues. Germline assignment: CDR1 MNHEY and CDR2 SVGAGI. With 5 bases clipped from V and 3 bases from J, the junction kept 4 bases outside the gene matches. For the CDR3, the DNA is TGTGCCAGCAGTAGGGACAGCATCAATCAGCCCCAGCATTTT. This translates into CASSRDSINQPQHF.

This chain connects TRBV7-9 to TRBJ2-7; TRBD2 is a possible D gene (6 bases). Trimming removed 5 bases at V and 6 bases at J, with 14 bases between. The CDR3 sequence is 13 residues long. Germline V CDR1 and CDR2: SEHNR, FQNEAQ (reference sequence). CDR3 nucleotide sequence: TGTGCCAGCAGCAGCCGGGACTTTCTCGAGCAGTACTTC. Residues: CASSSRDFLEQYF.

The chain recombines TRBV9 with TRBJ1-3, with a possible D match to TRBD1 (5 bases). Trimming left V 4 bases short and J 9 bases short, with 23 bases between. Per germline, CDR1 SGDLS and CDR2 YYNGEE. This CDR3 is built from 16 residues. The CDR3 loop is CASSPKRHGLGGTIYF. The DNA of the CDR3 is TGTGCCAGCAGCCCCAAGCGGCACGGTCTGGGGGGCACCATATATTTT.

In this sample, this clone turned up a few times. The CDR3 reads CASSLDLGGNTYGYTF. CDR3 nucleotides: TGTGCCAGCAGCTTGGACCTTGGGGGGAACACCTATGGCTACACCTTC. The chain has TRBV5-6 and TRBJ1-2, with D possibly matching TRBD1 (5 bases). Germline values: CDR1 SGHDT, CDR2 YYEEEE. CDR3 length: 16 residues. The V gene lost 0 bases and the J gene lost 4 bases, with 16 bases spanning the gap. Full variable domain (outside the CDR3, taken from reference TRBV5-6 and TRBJ1-2): DAGVTQSPTHLIKTRGQQVTLRCSPKSGHDTVSWYQQALGQGPQFIFQYYEEEERQRGNFPDRFSGHQFPNYSSELNVNALLLGDSALYLCASSLDLGGNTYGYTFGSGTRLTVV.